This T cell receptor (beta chain) was sequenced in a study of CD8 T cells in Susac syndrome. Study observations and caveats: The study recognized that its TCR sequencing and HLA analysis covered a relatively small number of individuals.

Notes on this clonotype: No antigen is known for it.

The V gene's germline CDR1 is MNHEY and CDR2 SMNVEV (reference sequence). V dropped 2 bases and J dropped 13 bases, with 14 bases sitting between them. The CDR3 extends over 13 amino acids. From blood CD8+ and CD4+ T cells, TCR beta sequences were generated. While CD8+ and CD4+ T cells were isolated negatively, TEMRA cells were enriched by FACS. Random-hexamer reverse transcription was applied to about 0.5 to 1 ug RNA. An immunoSEQ multiplex PCR amplified TCR beta CDR3 over 54 Vbeta and 13 Jbeta. One entry per CDR3 protein results from TCRdb running MiXCR on the immunoSEQ multiplex PCR reads. Of about 280,000 distinct CDR3 sequences listed, about 88% were seen once; the top ten hold 0.11%.

The sequenced sample consisted of CD8+ T cells from PBMCs. The receptor's source is a human donor with multiple sclerosis. This chain links TRBV27 with TRBJ1-4; tentative D call: TRBD1 (6 bases). CDR3 region: CASSLDFPGVLFF. The CDR3 nucleotides read TGTGCCAGCAGTTTAGATTTCCCAGGGGTACTGTTTTTT.